This TCR beta chain came from a study of T-cell memory formation after mild COVID-19. Study outcomes and limitations: There was no confirmation that second-wave clones peaking on day 37 were SARS-CoV-2 specific. Some clones that responded turned up in pre-infection memory, which suggests that cross-reactive memory joined in.

Sample barcodes and UMIs were carried by the TCR alpha and TCR beta cDNA libraries that 5'RACE generated with constant-segment primers. TCRdb reanalysed the 5' RACE reads using MiXCR and keeps one entry per CDR3 protein. Here the sample spans about 45,000 distinct CDR3 sequences, more than 7% being singletons. Comment on this clonotype: Antigen: not known.

The CDR3 extends over 13 amino acids. Germline V gene lookup returns CDR1 SNHLY and CDR2 FYNNEI. The V and J ends lost 8 bases and 0 bases respectively, with 7 bases between them. V usage is TRBV2 and J usage is TRBJ2-2, with D perhaps TRBD1 (6 bases). This TCR was sampled from a man younger than 35 who had mild COVID-19 (a few samples of this study predate the infection). Cell type and time point are not known. Sequencing used PBMCs or a T cell subset sorted from them (not recorded which). The CDR3 loop reads CASGTTNTGELFF. CDR3 in DNA: TGTGCCAGCGGGACAACGAACACCGGGGAGCTGTTTTTT.